Listed below are T cell receptor beta chains from one sample, sequenced in a study of T cell repertoires in cytomegalovirus infection. TCRdb passed the reads through MiXCR, listing each CDR3 protein once. The sample holds 150,000 to 200,000 distinct CDR3 sequences, approximately 17% seen once. What was sequenced was CD8+ T cells from PBMCs. These receptors all stem from a human donor in good health (CMV status not recorded). Some clones in this sample may be carry-over from other donors' samples. Both conserved end residues are part of each CDR3. D genes are given only for firm matches. Only part of the rows carry a size: once, few, many, or a class if the clone is expanded.

TRBJ2-5 TRBV12-3/TRBV12-4 TRBD1 - TGTGCCAGCAGACCTCCGACAGGGGAAGAGACCCAGTACTTC CASRPPTGEETQYF
TRBJ1-2 TRBV7-8 - few TGTGCCAGCAGCACCATCATAGGGACCGAGGGCGAGGGCTACACCTTC CASSTIIGTEGEGYTF
TRBJ2-4 TRBV7-8 - - TGTGCCAGCAGCTTAGCGCGGGGTAGCGACAAAAACATTCAGTACTTC CASSLARGSDKNIQYF
TRBJ2-7 TRBV7-6 - many TGTGCCAGCAGCTTAACGGGACCTCAAGGGCAGTACTTC CASSLTGPQGQYF
TRBJ2-4 TRBV7-2 - - TGTGCCAGCAGCTTAGAAGGGGGGAACATTCAGTACTTC CASSLEGGNIQYF
TRBJ1-1 TRBV7-9 - few TGTGCCAGCAGCTTAGGGCGGGTGGCAAACACTGAAGCTTTCTTT CASSLGRVANTEAFF
TRBJ2-7 TRBV12-5 - - TGTGCTAGTGGTAGGACAGTCTACGATAAGCAGTACTTC CASGRTVYDKQYF
TRBJ2-1 TRBV19 - many TGTGCCAGTTCTCCTGGCTCTTTGGACTACAATGAGCAGTTCTTC CASSPGSLDYNEQFF
TRBJ2-4 TRBV7-2 - - TGTGCCAGCAGCTTACTCGACAGTTCAGCCAAAAACATTCAGTACTTC CASSLLDSSAKNIQYF
TRBJ1-1 TRBV6-5 TRBD1 few TGTGCCAGCAACCCAACAGGGGGCTTGATCACTGAAGCTTTCTTT CASNPTGGLITEAFF
TRBJ2-5 TRBV7-9 - - TGTGCCAGCAGCTTTAGCGTCGAGACCCAGTACTTC CASSFSVETQYF
TRBJ1-2 TRBV29-1 - - TGCAGCGTTGTCGAGGCGGGGGAGTATGGCTACACCTTC CSVVEAGEYGYTF
TRBJ2-7 TRBV6-1 - few TGTGCCAGCAGTATACAGGAAACCTACGAGCAGTACTTC CASSIQETYEQYF
TRBJ2-7 TRBV5-5 - - TGTGCCAGCAGCTTCGGTCAGGGAATTTCCGAGCAGTACTTC CASSFGQGISEQYF
TRBJ2-5 TRBV28 - - TGTGCCAGCAGTTCCCCGATGGAGACCCAGTACTTC CASSSPMETQYF
TRBJ2-2 TRBV5-6 TRBD1 few TGTGCCAGCAGTTTCCCGGGACAGGGGACCGGGGAGCTGTTTTTT CASSFPGQGTGELFF
TRBJ2-7 TRBV7-2 - - TGTGCCAGCAGCTCAGATGTTAGGCTACCGTACGAGCAGTACTTC CASSSDVRLPYEQYF
TRBJ2-2 TRBV7-2 TRBD2 few TGTGCCAGCAGCTTAGCGATCGGACTAGCGGGATGGTCCGGGGAGCTGTTTTTT CASSLAIGLAGWSGELFF
TRBJ2-3 TRBV20-1 - once TGCAGTGCTAGTTACGGCTCATTAAGCACAGATACGCAGTATTTT CSASYGSLSTDTQYF
TRBJ1-4 TRBV10-3 - few TGTGCCATCAGTGAGTCCGAAGGATTATATGAAAAACTGTTTTTT CAISESEGLYEKLFF
TRBJ2-3 TRBV7-8 TRBD2 - TGTGCCAGCAGCTCCTGGACTAGCGGGGACACAGATACGCAGTATTTT CASSSWTSGDTDTQYF
TRBJ2-1 TRBV6-2/TRBV6-3 - few TGTGCCAGCAGTGACCGGGATTTTCGGTTCTTC CASSDRDFRFF
TRBJ2-1 TRBV6-2/TRBV6-3 - few TGTGCCATCAAGCCGGGACTTACCTACAATGAGCAGTTCTTC CAIKPGLTYNEQFF
TRBJ2-1 TRBV20-1 - few TGCAGTGCTAGAAAGCCGTCGAGGGTTTACAATGAGCAGTTCTTC CSARKPSRVYNEQFF
TRBJ1-5 TRBV15 - once TGTGCCACCAGCGATAAAACCATAGCCTCCTCGAGGGAGCAGCCCCAGCATTTT CATSDKTIASSREQPQHF
TRBJ2-1 TRBV7-3 TRBD1 few TGTGCCAGCAGCTTCGGGACAGGGGAGTATGAGCAGTTCTTC CASSFGTGEYEQFF
TRBJ2-7 TRBV4-3 TRBD1 many TGCGCCAGCAGCCAAGAATGGACGGCTGGGACAGGGGACTACGAGCAGTACTTC CASSQEWTAGTGDYEQYF
TRBJ1-2 TRBV15 TRBD1 few TGTGCCACCAGCAGGGGACAGCCCAGTGTTGGCTACACCTTC CATSRGQPSVGYTF
TRBJ1-5 TRBV28 - few TGTGCCAGCAAACCCACTCTACGGGAAAGCAATCAGCCCCAGCATTTT CASKPTLRESNQPQHF
TRBJ1-6 TRBV7-9 TRBD1 - TGTGCCAGCAGCTCAATGCCGGGACAGGGGACCTATAATTCACCCCTCCACTTT CASSSMPGQGTYNSPLHF
TRBJ2-7 TRBV2 - few TGTGCCAGTACAGGGTTGGGTTTCTACGAGCAGTACTTC CASTGLGFYEQYF
TRBJ2-5 TRBV7-8 - few TGTGCCAGCAGCCCCAAACCCCCTTCTGGCCCCAAAGAGACCCAGTACTTC CASSPKPPSGPKETQYF
TRBJ2-1 TRBV11-2 - - TGTGCCAGCAGCTTAGTCTCTGGCAATGAGCAGTTCTTC CASSLVSGNEQFF
TRBJ2-7 TRBV7-2 - - TGTGCCAGCAGCTCAGACGGGGGCAGGGCACTAAACTTC CASSSDGGRALNF
TRBJ2-7 TRBV28 TRBD1 - TGTGCCAGCACCACGACAGGGAACCGCCTTACCTACGAGCAGTACTTC CASTTTGNRLTYEQYF
TRBJ1-3 TRBV7-2 - many TGTGCCAGCAGTCGGACAGAGGGCTCTGGAAACACCATATATTTT CASSRTEGSGNTIYF
TRBJ2-1 TRBV20-1 TRBD2 - TGCAGTGCTCGCAGCGGGAGCTCCTACAATGAGCAGTTCTTC CSARSGSSYNEQFF
TRBJ2-3 TRBV7-6 TRBD2 once TGTGCCAGCAGTCGGGGCCTCACAGGGACTAGCGGGAGAGATACGCAGTATTTT CASSRGLTGTSGRDTQYF